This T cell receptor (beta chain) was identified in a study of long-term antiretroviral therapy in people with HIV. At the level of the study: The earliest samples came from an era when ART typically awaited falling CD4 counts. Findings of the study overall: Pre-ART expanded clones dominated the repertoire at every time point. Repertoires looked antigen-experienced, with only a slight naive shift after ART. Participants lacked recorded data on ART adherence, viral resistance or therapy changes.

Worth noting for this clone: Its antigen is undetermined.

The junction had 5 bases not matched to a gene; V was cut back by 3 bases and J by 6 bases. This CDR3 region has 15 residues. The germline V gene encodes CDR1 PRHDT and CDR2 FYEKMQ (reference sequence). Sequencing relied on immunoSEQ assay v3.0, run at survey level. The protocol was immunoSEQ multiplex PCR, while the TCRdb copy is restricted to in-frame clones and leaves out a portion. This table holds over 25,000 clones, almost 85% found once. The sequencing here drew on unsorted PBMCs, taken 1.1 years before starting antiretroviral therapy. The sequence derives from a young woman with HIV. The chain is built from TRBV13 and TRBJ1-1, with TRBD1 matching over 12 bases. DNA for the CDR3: TGTGCCAGCAGCTTCCGGGACAGGGGGCGTGCTGAAGCTTTCTTT. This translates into CASSFRDRGRAEAFF.